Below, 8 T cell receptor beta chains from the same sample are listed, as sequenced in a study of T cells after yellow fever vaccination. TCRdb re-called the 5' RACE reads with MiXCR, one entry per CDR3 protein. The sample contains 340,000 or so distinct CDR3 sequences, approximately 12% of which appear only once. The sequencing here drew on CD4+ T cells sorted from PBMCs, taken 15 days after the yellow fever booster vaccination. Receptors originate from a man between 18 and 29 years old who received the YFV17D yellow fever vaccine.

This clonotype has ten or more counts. The CDR3 reads CASSVGGTGVDSPLHF. DNA of the CDR3: TGTGCCAGCAGCGTAGGGGGGACAGGGGTGGATTCACCCCTCCACTTT. This chain connects TRBV9 to TRBJ1-6, with TRBD1 identical over 10 bases. CDR1 is SGDLS and CDR2 is YYNGEE in the germline V gene. The V gene end was trimmed by 0 bases and the J gene end by 8 bases; junction bases not matched to a gene: 5. The CDR3 sequence is 16 residues long.

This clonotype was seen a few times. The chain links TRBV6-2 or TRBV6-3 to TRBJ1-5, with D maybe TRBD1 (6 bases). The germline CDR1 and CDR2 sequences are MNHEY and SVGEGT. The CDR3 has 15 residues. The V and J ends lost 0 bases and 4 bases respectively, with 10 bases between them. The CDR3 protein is CASSYSWGRNQPQHF. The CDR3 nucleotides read TGTGCCAGCAGTTACTCGTGGGGGCGTAATCAGCCCCAGCATTTT.

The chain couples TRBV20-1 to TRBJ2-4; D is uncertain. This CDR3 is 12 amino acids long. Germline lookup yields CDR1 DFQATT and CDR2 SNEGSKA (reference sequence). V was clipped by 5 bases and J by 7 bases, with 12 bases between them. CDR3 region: CSAGPHVNIQYF. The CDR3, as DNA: TGCAGTGCTGGACCGCATGTTAACATTCAGTACTTC.

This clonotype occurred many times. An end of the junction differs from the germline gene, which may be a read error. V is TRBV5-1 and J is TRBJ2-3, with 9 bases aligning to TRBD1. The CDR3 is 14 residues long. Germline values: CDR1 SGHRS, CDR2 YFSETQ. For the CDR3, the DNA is TGTGCCAGCAGCTCGGACAGGGGAACAGATACGCAGTATTTT. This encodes CASSSDRGTDTQYF.

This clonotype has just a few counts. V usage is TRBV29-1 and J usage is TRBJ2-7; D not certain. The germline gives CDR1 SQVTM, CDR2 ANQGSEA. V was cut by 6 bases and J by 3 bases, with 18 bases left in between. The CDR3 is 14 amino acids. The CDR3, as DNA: TGCAGCGTCCGCGGTTCGACCCCACGCTACGAGCAGTACTTC. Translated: CSVRGSTPRYEQYF.

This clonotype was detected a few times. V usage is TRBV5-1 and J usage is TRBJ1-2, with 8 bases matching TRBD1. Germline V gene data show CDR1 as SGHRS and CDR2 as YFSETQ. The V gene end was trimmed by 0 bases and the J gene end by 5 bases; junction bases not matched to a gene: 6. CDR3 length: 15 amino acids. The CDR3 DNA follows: TGCGCCAGCAGCTTGGCCCCCGGACAGGGATATGGCTACACCTTC. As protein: CASSLAPGQGYGYTF.

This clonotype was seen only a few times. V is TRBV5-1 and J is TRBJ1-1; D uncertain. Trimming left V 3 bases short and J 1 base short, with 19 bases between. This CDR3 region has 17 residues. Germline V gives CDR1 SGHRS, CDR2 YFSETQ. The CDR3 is CASSSSWGVGSNTEAFF. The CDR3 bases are TGCGCCAGCAGCTCCTCGTGGGGAGTTGGGTCGAACACTGAAGCTTTCTTT.

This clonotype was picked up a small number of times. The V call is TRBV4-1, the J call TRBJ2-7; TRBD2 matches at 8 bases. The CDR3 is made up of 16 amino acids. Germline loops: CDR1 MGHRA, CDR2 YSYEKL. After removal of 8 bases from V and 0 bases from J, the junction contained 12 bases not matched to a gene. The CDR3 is CASGTTSGGLSYEQYF. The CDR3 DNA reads TGCGCCAGCGGCACCACAAGCGGGGGCCTCTCCTACGAGCAGTACTTC.